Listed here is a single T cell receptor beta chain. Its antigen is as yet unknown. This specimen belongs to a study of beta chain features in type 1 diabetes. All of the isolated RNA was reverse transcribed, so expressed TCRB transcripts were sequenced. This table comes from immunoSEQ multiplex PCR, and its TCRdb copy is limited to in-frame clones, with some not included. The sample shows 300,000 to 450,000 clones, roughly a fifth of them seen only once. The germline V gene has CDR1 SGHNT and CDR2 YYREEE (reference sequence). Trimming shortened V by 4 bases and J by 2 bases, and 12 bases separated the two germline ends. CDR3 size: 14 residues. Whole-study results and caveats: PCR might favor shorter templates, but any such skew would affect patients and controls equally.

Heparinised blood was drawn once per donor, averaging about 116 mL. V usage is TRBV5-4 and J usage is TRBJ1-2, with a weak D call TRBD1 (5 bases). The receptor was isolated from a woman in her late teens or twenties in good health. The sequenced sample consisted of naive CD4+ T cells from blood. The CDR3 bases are TGTGCCAGCAGCCTGGACACAAAGAACTATGGCTACACCTTC. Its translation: CASSLDTKNYGYTF.